A single sample is the source of the 31 T cell receptor beta chains below, sequenced in a study of blood T cell repertoires in COVID-19. Here immunoSEQ multiplex PCR was the method, and the copy in TCRdb shows in-frame clones only, minus some. This table holds about 210,000 clones, 70% to 90% found once. Sequencing input: PBMCs or T cells enriched from blood (not recorded which). These receptors all come from a man aged 40-49 years who had recovered from COVID-19.

V gene TRBV5-1 combines with J gene TRBJ2-5; 7 positions agree with TRBD2. CDR1 is SGHRS and CDR2 is YFSETQ in the germline V gene. The CDR3 is 15 residues long. Trimming took 5 bases from V and 0 from J; bases not matched to a gene: 7. The CDR3 DNA sequence: TGCGCCAGCAGTTCGGGGAGCGGGAACCAAGAGACCCAGTACTTC. It is translated as CASSSGSGNQETQYF.

There are a few counts of this clone. This chain connects TRBV5-1 to TRBJ2-5; 7 bases are shared with TRBD2. CDR1 is SGHRS and CDR2 is YFSETQ in the germline V gene. V lost 6 bases to trimming and J lost 2 bases; unmatched junction nucleotides: 10. The CDR3 runs to 15 residues. CDR3 sequence: CASTSRPGGQETQYF. DNA of the CDR3: TGCGCCAGCACCTCCCGTCCGGGGGGACAAGAGACCCAGTACTTC. Full variable domain (outside the CDR3, taken from reference TRBV5-1 and TRBJ2-5): KAGVTQTPRYLIKTRGQQVTLSCSPISGHRSVSWYQQTPGQGLQFLFEYFSETQRNKGNFPGRFSGRQFSNSRSEMNVSTLELGDSALYLCASTSRPGGQETQYFGPGTRLLVL.

This chain links TRBV9 with TRBJ2-6; D is possibly TRBD1 (6 bases). This CDR3 is 17 amino acids long. CDR1 and CDR2 (germline): SGDLS, YYNGEE. Deletions cut 4 bases from V and 0 bases from J, with 14 bases between. The CDR3 DNA is TGTGCCAGCAGCCCCAGACAGGTTATCTCTGGGGCCAACGTCCTGACTTTC. It translates to CASSPRQVISGANVLTF.

CDR3 nucleotide sequence: TGTGCCAGCAGTTATTTGGCCCAATATGGCTACACCTTC. Translated, it gives CASSYLAQYGYTF. V gene TRBV6-2 or TRBV6-3 combines with J gene TRBJ1-2; D not resolved. The CDR3 is 13 residues long. Germline V gives CDR1 MNHEY, CDR2 SVGEGT. The ends were cut back, 3 bases at V and 5 bases at J, with 10 bases in the middle.

This clone has a handful of counts. Other DNA sequences of this sample code for an identical CDR3. This CDR3 reads CASRGAGDHNEQFF. CDR3 bases: TGTGCCAGCAGAGGGGCGGGGGACCACAATGAGCAGTTCTTC. The chain combines TRBV9 with TRBJ2-1, with 7 positions matching TRBD2. With 5 bases clipped from V and 5 bases from J, the junction kept 7 bases outside the gene matches. Germline V gene data show CDR1 as SGDLS and CDR2 as YYNGEE. The CDR3 has 14 residues.

The gene calls are TRBV6-5 and TRBJ2-7, with no clear D. Looked up from germline, CDR1 is MNHEY and CDR2 is SVGAGI. The CDR3 extends over 14 amino acids. The V end was cut by 4 bases, the J end by 0 bases, with 10 bases between. CDR3 coding DNA: TGTGCCAGCAGTTTGAGAATTGGCTCCTACGAGCAGTACTTC. This gives the protein CASSLRIGSYEQYF.

This chain links TRBV2 with TRBJ2-1, with TRBD1 identical over 8 bases. The J segment lost 0 bases and the V segment lost 7 bases, leaving 11 bases of the junction unmatched. Germline lookup yields CDR1 SNHLY and CDR2 FYNNEI. The CDR3 contains 17 residues. CDR3 bases: TGTGCCAGCAAGGATCCAGGGGGCGCGAGCTCCTACAATGAGCAGTTCTTC. As protein: CASKDPGGASSYNEQFF.

The V call is TRBV15, the J call TRBJ1-4; no reliable D call. Trimming stripped 5 bases from V and 0 bases from J, with 10 bases between. CDR3 size: 15 residues. Germline V gene data show CDR1 as LNHNV and CDR2 as YYDKDF (reference sequence). DNA for the CDR3: TGTGCCACCAGCGCAGGTCCCTCAACTAATGAAAAACTGTTTTTT. It translates to CATSAGPSTNEKLFF.

The chain employs TRBV19 and TRBJ2-3; TRBD1 matches at 10 bases. The J segment lost 5 bases and the V segment lost 3 bases, leaving 5 bases of the junction unmatched. This CDR3 region has 15 residues. In germline, CDR1 is LNHDA, CDR2 SQIVND (reference sequence). The DNA of the CDR3 is TGTGCCAGTAGTATCCGGACAGGGGGGGGAGATACGCAGTATTTT. This gives the protein CASSIRTGGGDTQYF.

This chain links TRBV5-1 with TRBJ2-7, with 9 positions matching TRBD2. CDR1 and CDR2 (germline): SGHRS, YFSETQ. This CDR3 spans 14 amino acids. J gave up 6 bases and V 4 bases, and 8 bases lay outside the gene matches. CDR3 bases: TGCGCCAGCAGCCCCCTTGATAGCGGGGGCGAGCAGTACTTC. Translation: CASSPLDSGGEQYF.

V and J are TRBV7-9 and TRBJ1-3, with 10 bases matching TRBD1. This CDR3 comprises 19 residues. Germline assignment: CDR1 SEHNR and CDR2 FQNEAQ (reference sequence). Losses at the gene ends were 5 bases for V and 0 bases for J; bases not matched to a gene: 13. In DNA, the CDR3 is TGTGCCAGCAGCCCACACCGGGACAGGGGATCCCGCTCTGGAAACACCATATATTTT. Translating it yields CASSPHRDRGSRSGNTIYF.

The CDR3: CAWSSLGREMGTQYF. The CDR3 coding sequence is TGTGCCTGGAGCTCCCTGGGGAGGGAGATGGGGACCCAGTACTTC. The rearrangement uses TRBV30 and TRBJ2-5; TRBD2 aligns across 7 bases. Germline V lookup: CDR1 GTSNPN, CDR2 SVGIG (reference sequence). Unmatched junction bases numbered 14, after V lost 3 bases and J lost 7 bases. This CDR3 comprises 15 residues.

This chain uses TRBV12-3 or TRBV12-4 with TRBJ1-5, with TRBD1 matching 9 bases. V was clipped by 7 bases and J by 6 bases; unmatched bases: 4. The CDR3 covers 13 residues. The CDR3 nucleotides are TGTGCCAGCACGGACAGGGGTGCTCAGCCCCAGCATTTT. The encoded protein is CASTDRGAQPQHF.

This chain uses TRBV25-1 with TRBJ2-2; D remains ambiguous. The CDR3 has 13 amino acids. Germline V lookup: CDR1 MGHDK, CDR2 SYGVNS. The germline V and J ends were trimmed by 5 bases and 3 bases, with 7 bases remaining between them. As DNA, the CDR3 is TGTGCCAGCAGTTCCCGTCACACCGGGGAGCTGTTTTTT. It yields the protein CASSSRHTGELFF.

V is TRBV2 and J is TRBJ2-3, with 10 bases fitting TRBD2. Germline lookup yields CDR1 SNHLY and CDR2 FYNNEI. V lost 6 bases and J lost 6; bases outside the gene matches: 9. The CDR3 loop spans 15 amino acids. The chain's CDR3 is CASSQLAGVPDTQYF. The CDR3 bases are TGTGCCAGCAGCCAGCTAGCGGGAGTTCCGGATACGCAGTATTTT.

The rearrangement joins TRBV6-5 to TRBJ1-1; D uncertain. This CDR3 has 14 residues. Germline V gene data show CDR1 as MNHEY and CDR2 as SVGAGI. Trimming removed 6 bases from V and 5 bases from J, with 16 bases in between. Here the CDR3 reads CASSQPTEGTEAFF. The DNA of the CDR3 is TGTGCCAGCAGCCAACCTACGGAGGGAACTGAAGCTTTCTTT.

This clone was counted a few times. The J gene is TRBJ1-1, the V gene TRBV10-1, with TRBD1 matching over 7 bases. V dropped 9 bases and J dropped 6; count of bases not matched to a gene: 13. The CDR3 has 14 amino acids. Germline loops: CDR1 WNHNN, CDR2 SYGVQD (reference sequence). CDR3 loop: CASSSRTGAAEAFF. The CDR3 DNA sequence: TGCGCCAGTTCGTCCCGAACAGGGGCCGCTGAAGCTTTCTTT.

V and J are TRBV12-3 or TRBV12-4 and TRBJ1-1; D unclear. The CDR3 is made up of 13 amino acids. Trimming cost V 2 bases and J 3 bases, with 7 bases left between them. The CDR3 region is CASSLYTYTEAFF. CDR3 coding DNA: TGTGCCAGCAGTTTATACACCTACACTGAAGCTTTCTTT.

CDR3 sequence (DNA): TGTGCCAGCAGCTTAGCCCGCGGGAGGGCCGGGGAGCAGTTCTTC. It translates to CASSLARGRAGEQFF. V usage is TRBV7-9 and J usage is TRBJ2-1, with 9 bases fitting TRBD2. CDR3 size: 15 residues. Germline CDR1 reads SEHNR; CDR2 reads FQNEAQ (reference sequence). V was pared by 0 bases and J by 10 bases, with 7 bases of the junction left unmatched.

On this clone itself: One junction end does not reproduce the germline sequence, and a read error may be involved. The gene calls are TRBV15 and TRBJ2-4, with a possible D match to TRBD2 (5 bases). Germline CDR1 LNHNV, CDR2 YYDKDF (reference sequence). The CDR3 extends over 17 amino acids. The CDR3 DNA follows: TGTGTCACCAGCAGAGCCTCCCTACTTGGAGGTAGAAACATTCAGTACTTC. This translates into CVTSRASLLGGRNIQYF.

V gene TRBV5-1 combines with J gene TRBJ1-6; TRBD1 aligns across 7 bases. Per the germline V gene, CDR1 is SGHRS and CDR2 is YFSETQ. The CDR3 runs 14 residues. Trimming took 4 bases from V and 6 from J; bases not matched to a gene: 4. For the CDR3, the DNA is TGCGCCAGCAGCCCGGGACAGCTTAATTCACCCCTCCACTTT. Protein sequence: CASSPGQLNSPLHF. Complete variable domain (other parts from reference TRBV5-1 and TRBJ1-6): KAGVTQTPRYLIKTRGQQVTLSCSPISGHRSVSWYQQTPGQGLQFLFEYFSETQRNKGNFPGRFSGRQFSNSRSEMNVSTLELGDSALYLCASSPGQLNSPLHFGNGTRLTVT.

This chain links TRBV20-1 with TRBJ2-3; D is undetermined. CDR1 is DFQATT, CDR2 SNEGSKA, per germline (reference sequence). This CDR3 region has 11 residues. Trimming removed 3 bases at V and 5 bases at J, with 6 bases between. Written as DNA, the CDR3 is TGCAGTGCTAGTAGCCTAGATACGCAGTATTTT. It yields the protein CSASSLDTQYF.

This clone was recorded once. The V call is TRBV5-1, the J call TRBJ2-5; D possibly corresponds to TRBD1 (5 bases). Per germline, CDR1 SGHRS and CDR2 YFSETQ. This CDR3 spans 15 amino acids. V was cut by 4 bases and J by 5 bases, with 18 bases left in between. In DNA form, the CDR3 reads TGCGCCAGCAGCCCCGATAATACAGGATCGGAGACCCAGTACTTC. Protein sequence: CASSPDNTGSETQYF.

CDR3 in amino acids: CASSLGYEYTEAFF. Here the CDR3 DNA reads TGTGCCAGCAGCTTAGGGTATGAGTACACTGAAGCTTTCTTT. V gene TRBV11-2 combines with J gene TRBJ1-1, with D uncertain. There are 14 residues in the CDR3. Germline V gene sequence: CDR1 SGHAT, CDR2 FQNNGV. V lost 1 base to trimming and J lost 3 bases, with 9 bases between them.

The V call is TRBV19, the J call TRBJ2-3, with 7 nucleotides matching TRBD2. The germline V gene encodes CDR1 LNHDA and CDR2 SQIVND (reference sequence). Losses at the gene ends were 5 bases for V and 3 bases for J; bases not matched to a gene: 14. The CDR3 consists of 17 residues. The DNA for the CDR3 is TGTGCCAGTAGTGTAAACATCGGGACTACCGAAACAGATACGCAGTATTTT. Its translation: CASSVNIGTTETDTQYF.

The chain couples TRBV3-1 (or the pseudogene TRBV3-2) to TRBJ1-2, with D unclear. V lost 1 base and J lost 6, with 9 bases in between. The length of the CDR3 is 13 residues. Germline V lookup: CDR1 LGHDT, CDR2 YNNKEL (reference sequence). CDR3 sequence (DNA): TGTGCCAGCAGCCAAGGTGTCAGGAATGGCTACACCTTC. Protein: CASSQGVRNGYTF.

The chain couples TRBV3-1 (or the pseudogene TRBV3-2) to TRBJ2-3; 12 bases fit TRBD1. Germline V gene sequence: CDR1 LGHDT, CDR2 YNNKEL (reference sequence). V shed 4 bases, J shed 3 bases, and the junction held 8 bases outside the gene matches. The CDR3 consists of 17 residues. As DNA, the CDR3 is TGTGCCAGCAGCCTGGGACAGGGGGCGGTTTCGACAGATACGCAGTATTTT. Translation gives CASSLGQGAVSTDTQYF.

The chain is built from TRBV2 and TRBJ2-4, with 8 bases fitting TRBD1. The germline V gene encodes CDR1 SNHLY and CDR2 FYNNEI. The CDR3 length is 15 residues. After removal of 6 bases from V and 3 bases from J, the junction contained 7 bases not matched to a gene. CDR3 residues: CASRDREGGKNIQYF. The CDR3 coding sequence is TGTGCCAGCAGGGACAGGGAAGGAGGCAAAAACATTCAGTACTTC.

This clone was counted only a few times. The chain is built from TRBV3-1 (or the pseudogene TRBV3-2) and TRBJ2-2, with D possibly TRBD1 on 6 matching bases. Per the germline V gene, CDR1 is LGHDT and CDR2 is YNNKEL (reference sequence). The V end lost 2 bases, the J end lost 6 bases, and 7 bases lay between the germline ends. The CDR3 totals 13 residues. The CDR3 coding sequence is TGTGCCAGCAGCCAACAGGGGTCCGGGGAGCTGTTTTTT. Translated: CASSQQGSGELFF.

The J gene is TRBJ2-1, the V gene TRBV29-1; weak D call: TRBD2 (6 bases). The germline V gene encodes CDR1 SQVTM and CDR2 ANQGSEA. The V gene lost 7 bases and the J gene lost 11 bases, with 12 bases spanning the gap. The CDR3 contains 10 residues. The chain's CDR3 is CSAAEGKQFF. The CDR3 region has the DNA TGCAGCGCGGCGGAGGGGAAGCAGTTCTTC.

This clone was recorded a few times. The rearrangement joins TRBV11-2 to TRBJ1-3; D not resolved. CDR1 is SGHAT, CDR2 FQNNGV, per germline. CDR3 length: 11 amino acids. V lost 5 bases, J lost 4 bases, and 3 bases lay in between. The CDR3 coding sequence is TGTGCCAGCAGCCTAGGAAACACCATATATTTT. This translates into CASSLGNTIYF.